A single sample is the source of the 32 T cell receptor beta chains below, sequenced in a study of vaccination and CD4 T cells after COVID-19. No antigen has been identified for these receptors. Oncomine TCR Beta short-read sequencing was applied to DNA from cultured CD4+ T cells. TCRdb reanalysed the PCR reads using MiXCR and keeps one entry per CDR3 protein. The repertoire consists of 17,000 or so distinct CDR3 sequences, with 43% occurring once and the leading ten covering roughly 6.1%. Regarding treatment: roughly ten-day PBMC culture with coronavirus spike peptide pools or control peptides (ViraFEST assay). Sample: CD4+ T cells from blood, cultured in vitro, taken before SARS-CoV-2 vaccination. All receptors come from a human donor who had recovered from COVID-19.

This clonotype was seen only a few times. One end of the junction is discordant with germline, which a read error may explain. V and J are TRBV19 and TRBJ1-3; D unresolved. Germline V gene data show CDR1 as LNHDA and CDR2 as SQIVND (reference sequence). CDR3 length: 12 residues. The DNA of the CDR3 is TGTGCCAGTATCGGCAGCGGCGGCCATTTGGATTTT. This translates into CASIGSGGHLDF.

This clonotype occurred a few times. This CDR3 reads CASSIGMNQPQHF. For the CDR3, the DNA is TGTGCCAGTAGTATAGGTATGAACCAGCCCCAGCATTTT. The chain uses TRBV19 and TRBJ1-5; D is unclear. CDR1 LNHDA and CDR2 SQIVND come from the germline V gene (reference sequence). Trimming pared 1 base from V and 7 bases from J, leaving 8 bases between. The CDR3 has 13 residues. The whole variable domain, remainder taken from reference TRBV19 and TRBJ1-5, is DGGITQSPKYLFRKEGQNVTLSCEQNLNHDAMYWYRQDPGQGLRLIYYSQIVNDFQKGDIAEGYSVSREKKESFPLTVTSAQKNPTAFYLCASSIGMNQPQHFGDGTRLSIL.

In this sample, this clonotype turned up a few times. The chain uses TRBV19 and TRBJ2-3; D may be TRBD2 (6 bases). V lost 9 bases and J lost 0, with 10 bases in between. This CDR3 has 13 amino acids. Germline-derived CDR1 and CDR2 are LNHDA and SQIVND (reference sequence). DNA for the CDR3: TGTGCCAGCCGGGAGACTAGCACAGATACGCAGTATTTT. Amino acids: CASRETSTDTQYF.

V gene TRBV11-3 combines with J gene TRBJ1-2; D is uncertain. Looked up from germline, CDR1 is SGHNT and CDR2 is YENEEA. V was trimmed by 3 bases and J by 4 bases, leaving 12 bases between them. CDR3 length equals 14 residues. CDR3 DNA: TGTGCCAGCAGCTTTGGTGGGTTCAGCTATGGCTACACCTTC. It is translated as CASSFGGFSYGYTF.

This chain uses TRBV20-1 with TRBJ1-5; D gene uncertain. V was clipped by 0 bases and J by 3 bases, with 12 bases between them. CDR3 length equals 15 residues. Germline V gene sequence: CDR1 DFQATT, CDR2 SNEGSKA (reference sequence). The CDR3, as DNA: TGCAGTGCTAGAGAGTCCAAGGGTTACAATCAGCCCCAGCATTTT. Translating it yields CSARESKGYNQPQHF.

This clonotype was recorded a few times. CDR3 protein: CASSLVSGTEAFF. CDR3 coding DNA: TGTGCCAGCAGCTTGGTTAGTGGGACTGAAGCTTTCTTT. The genes are TRBV5-4 and TRBJ1-1; no clear D gene. V was shortened by 0 bases and J by 5 bases, with 8 bases between the two germline ends. Germline CDR1 reads SGHNT; CDR2 reads YYREEE (reference sequence). The CDR3 contains 13 residues.

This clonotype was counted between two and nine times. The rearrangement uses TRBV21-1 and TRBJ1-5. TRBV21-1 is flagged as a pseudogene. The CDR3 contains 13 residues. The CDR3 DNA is TGTGCCAGCATGGGTTGGGCAAATCAGCCCCAGCATTTT. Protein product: CASMGWANQPQHF.

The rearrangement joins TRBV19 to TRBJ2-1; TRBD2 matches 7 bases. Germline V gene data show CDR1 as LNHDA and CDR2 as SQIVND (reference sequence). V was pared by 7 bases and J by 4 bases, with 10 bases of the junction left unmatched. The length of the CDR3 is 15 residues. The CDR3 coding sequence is TGTGCCAGTACATGGGCTAGCGGAGGGTACAATGAGCAGTTCTTC. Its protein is CASTWASGGYNEQFF.

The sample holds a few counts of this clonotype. The CDR3 nucleotides read TGTGCCAGCAGCCGGATCGGAGTTGGTGAGCAGTACTTC. This gives the protein CASSRIGVGEQYF. The V gene is TRBV11-3, the J gene TRBJ2-7; D ambiguous. The V and J ends lost 5 bases and 7 bases respectively, with 15 bases between them. Germline V lookup: CDR1 SGHNT, CDR2 YENEEA. CDR3 length: 13 amino acids.

The CDR3 bases are TGTGCCAGCACTATTATGGGGGTCCGGAGCAATCAGCCCCAGCATTTT. Its protein is CASTIMGVRSNQPQHF. V gene TRBV12-3 or TRBV12-4 combines with J gene TRBJ1-5; D possibly corresponds to TRBD1 (5 bases). Trimming shortened V by 7 bases and J by 1 base, and 17 bases separated the two germline ends. The CDR3 consists of 16 residues.

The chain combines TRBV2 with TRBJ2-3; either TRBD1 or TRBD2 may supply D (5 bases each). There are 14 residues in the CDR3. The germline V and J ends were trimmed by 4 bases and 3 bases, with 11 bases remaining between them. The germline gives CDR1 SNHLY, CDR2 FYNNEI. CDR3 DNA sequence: TGTGCCAGCAGTGGGGGGACCAGGACAGATACGCAGTATTTT. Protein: CASSGGTRTDTQYF.

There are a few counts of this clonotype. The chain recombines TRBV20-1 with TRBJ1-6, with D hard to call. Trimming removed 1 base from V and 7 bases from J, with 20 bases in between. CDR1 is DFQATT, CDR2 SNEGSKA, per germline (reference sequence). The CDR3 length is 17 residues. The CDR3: CSARAAGSAHSNSPLHF. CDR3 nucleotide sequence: TGCAGTGCTAGAGCGGCGGGCAGCGCACATTCAAATTCACCCCTCCACTTT.

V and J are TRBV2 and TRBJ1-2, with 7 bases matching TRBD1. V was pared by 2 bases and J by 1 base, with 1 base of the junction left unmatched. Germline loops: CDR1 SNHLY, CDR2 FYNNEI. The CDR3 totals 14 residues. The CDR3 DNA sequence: TGTGCCAGCAGTGAAAACAGGGGTAACTATGGCTACACCTTC. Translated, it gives CASSENRGNYGYTF.

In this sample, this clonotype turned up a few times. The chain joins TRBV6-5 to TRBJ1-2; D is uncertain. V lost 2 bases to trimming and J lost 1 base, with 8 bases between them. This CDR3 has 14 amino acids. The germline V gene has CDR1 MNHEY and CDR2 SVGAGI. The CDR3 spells CASSYIANNYGYTF. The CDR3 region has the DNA TGTGCCAGCAGTTACATAGCTAATAACTATGGCTACACCTTC.

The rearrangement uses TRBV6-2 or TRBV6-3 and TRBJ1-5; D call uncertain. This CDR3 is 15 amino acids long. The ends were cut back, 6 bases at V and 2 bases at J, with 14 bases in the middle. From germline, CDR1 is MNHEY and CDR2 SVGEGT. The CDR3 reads CASREEGRGNQPQHF. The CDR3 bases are TGTGCCAGCAGGGAAGAGGGCCGGGGCAATCAGCCCCAGCATTTT.

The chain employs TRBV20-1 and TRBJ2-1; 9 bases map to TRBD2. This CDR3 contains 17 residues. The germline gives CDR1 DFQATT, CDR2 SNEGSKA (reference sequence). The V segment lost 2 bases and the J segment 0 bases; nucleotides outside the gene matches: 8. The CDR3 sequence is CSARRGGSGSSYNEQFF. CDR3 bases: TGCAGTGCTAGAAGGGGTGGTAGCGGGAGCTCCTACAATGAGCAGTTCTTC.

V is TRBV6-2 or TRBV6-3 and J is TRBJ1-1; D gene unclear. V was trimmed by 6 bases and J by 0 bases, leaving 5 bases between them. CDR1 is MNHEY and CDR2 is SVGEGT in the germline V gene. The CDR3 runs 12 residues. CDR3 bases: TGTGCCAGCAGGCCAGTGAACACTGAAGCTTTCTTT. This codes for CASRPVNTEAFF.

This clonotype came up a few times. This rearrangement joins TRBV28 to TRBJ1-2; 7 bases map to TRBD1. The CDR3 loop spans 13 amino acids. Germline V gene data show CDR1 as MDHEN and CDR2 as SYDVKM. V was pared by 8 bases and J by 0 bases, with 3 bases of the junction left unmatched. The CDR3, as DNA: TGTGCCAGCCGACAGGGCCCTAACTATGGCTACACCTTC. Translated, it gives CASRQGPNYGYTF.

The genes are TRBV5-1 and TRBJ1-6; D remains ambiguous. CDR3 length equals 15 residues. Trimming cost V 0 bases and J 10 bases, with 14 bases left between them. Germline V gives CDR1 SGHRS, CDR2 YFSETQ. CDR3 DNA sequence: TGCGCCAGCAGCTTGGACAGCCGGTCGGTCTCACCCCTCCACTTT. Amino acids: CASSLDSRSVSPLHF.

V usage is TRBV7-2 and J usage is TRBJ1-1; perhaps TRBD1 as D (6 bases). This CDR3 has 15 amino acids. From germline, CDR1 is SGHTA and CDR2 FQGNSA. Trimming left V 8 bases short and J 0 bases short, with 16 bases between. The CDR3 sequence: CASRGQGPVNTEAFF. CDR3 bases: TGTGCCAGCCGAGGCCAGGGGCCCGTGAACACTGAAGCTTTCTTT.

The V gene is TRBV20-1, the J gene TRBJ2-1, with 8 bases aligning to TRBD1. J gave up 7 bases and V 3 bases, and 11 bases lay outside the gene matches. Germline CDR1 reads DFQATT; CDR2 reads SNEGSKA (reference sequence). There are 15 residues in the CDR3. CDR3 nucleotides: TGCAGTGCTAGGAGACAGGGGTGGTGGGAGAATGAGCAGTTCTTC. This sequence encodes CSARRQGWWENEQFF.

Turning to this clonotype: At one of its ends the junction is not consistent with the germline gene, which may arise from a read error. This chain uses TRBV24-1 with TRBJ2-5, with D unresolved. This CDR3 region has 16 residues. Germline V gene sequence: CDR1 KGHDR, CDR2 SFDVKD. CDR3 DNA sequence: TGTGCCACCAGTGATCCCTCGGCGCGGCAAAAAGAGACCCAGCACTTC. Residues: CATSDPSARQKETQHF.

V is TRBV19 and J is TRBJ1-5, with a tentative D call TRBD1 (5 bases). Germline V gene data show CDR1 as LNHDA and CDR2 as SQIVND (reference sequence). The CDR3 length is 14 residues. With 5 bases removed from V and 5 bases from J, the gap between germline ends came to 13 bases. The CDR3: CASSLQGPDQPQHF. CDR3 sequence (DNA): TGTGCCAGTAGTCTCCAGGGCCCAGATCAGCCCCAGCATTTT.

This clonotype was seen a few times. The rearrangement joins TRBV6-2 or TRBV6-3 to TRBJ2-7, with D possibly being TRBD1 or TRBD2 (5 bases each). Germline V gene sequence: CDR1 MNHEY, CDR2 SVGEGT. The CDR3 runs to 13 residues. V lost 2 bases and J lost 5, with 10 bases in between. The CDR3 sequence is CASSYVRDHEQYF. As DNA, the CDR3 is TGTGCCAGCAGTTACGTAAGGGACCACGAGCAGTACTTC.

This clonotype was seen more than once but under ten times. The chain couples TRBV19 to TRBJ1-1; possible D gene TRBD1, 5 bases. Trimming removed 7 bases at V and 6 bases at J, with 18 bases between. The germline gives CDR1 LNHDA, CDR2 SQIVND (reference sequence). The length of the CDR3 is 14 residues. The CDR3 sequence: CASTVSAGSSEAFF. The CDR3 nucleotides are TGTGCCAGTACGGTGTCCGCAGGGAGCTCTGAAGCTTTCTTT.

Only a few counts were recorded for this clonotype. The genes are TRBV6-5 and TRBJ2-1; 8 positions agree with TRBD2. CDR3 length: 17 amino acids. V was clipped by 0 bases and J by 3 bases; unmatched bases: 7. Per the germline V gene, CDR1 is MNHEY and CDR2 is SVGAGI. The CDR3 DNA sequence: TGTGCCAGCAGTTACTCCAAAGAGGGGACTAGCTACAATGAGCAGTTCTTC. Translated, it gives CASSYSKEGTSYNEQFF.

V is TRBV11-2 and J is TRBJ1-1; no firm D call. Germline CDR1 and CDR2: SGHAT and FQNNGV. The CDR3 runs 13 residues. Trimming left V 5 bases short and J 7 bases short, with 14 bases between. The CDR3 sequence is CASSPEWFVEAFF. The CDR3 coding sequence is TGTGCCAGCAGCCCCGAGTGGTTTGTTGAAGCTTTCTTT.

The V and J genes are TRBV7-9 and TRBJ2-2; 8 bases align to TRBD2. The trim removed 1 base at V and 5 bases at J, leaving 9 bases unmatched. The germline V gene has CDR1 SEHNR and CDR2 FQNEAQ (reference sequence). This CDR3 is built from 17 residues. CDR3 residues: CASSLVLAAPGTGELFF. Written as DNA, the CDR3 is TGTGCCAGCAGCTTAGTACTAGCGGCACCAGGGACCGGGGAGCTGTTTTTT. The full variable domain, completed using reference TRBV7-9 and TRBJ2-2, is DTGVSQNPRHKITKRGQNVTFRCDPISEHNRLYWYRQTLGQGPEFLTYFQNEAQLEKSRLLSDRFSAERPKGSFSTLEIQRTEQGDSAMYLCASSLVLAAPGTGELFFGEGSRLTVL.

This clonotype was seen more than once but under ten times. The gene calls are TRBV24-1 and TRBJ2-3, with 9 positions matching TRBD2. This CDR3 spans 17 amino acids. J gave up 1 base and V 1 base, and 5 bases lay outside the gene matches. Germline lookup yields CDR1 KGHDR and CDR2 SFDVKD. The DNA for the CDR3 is TGTGCCACCAGTGATTTTTGGCGGGAGGGCGGCACAGATACGCAGTATTTT. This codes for CATSDFWREGGTDTQYF.

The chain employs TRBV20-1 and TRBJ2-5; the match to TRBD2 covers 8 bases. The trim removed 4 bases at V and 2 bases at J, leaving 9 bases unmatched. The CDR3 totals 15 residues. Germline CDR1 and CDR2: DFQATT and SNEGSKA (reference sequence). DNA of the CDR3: TGCAGTGCTATCCGTCCGGCGGGGGGACAAGAGACCCAGTACTTC. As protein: CSAIRPAGGQETQYF.

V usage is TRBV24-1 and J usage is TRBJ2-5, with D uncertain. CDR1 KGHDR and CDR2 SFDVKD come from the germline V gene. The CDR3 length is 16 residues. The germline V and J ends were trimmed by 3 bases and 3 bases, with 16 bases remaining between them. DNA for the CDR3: TGTGCCACCAGTGATCCCTCGGCGCGGCAAAAAGAGACCCAGTACTTC. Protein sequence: CATSDPSARQKETQYF.

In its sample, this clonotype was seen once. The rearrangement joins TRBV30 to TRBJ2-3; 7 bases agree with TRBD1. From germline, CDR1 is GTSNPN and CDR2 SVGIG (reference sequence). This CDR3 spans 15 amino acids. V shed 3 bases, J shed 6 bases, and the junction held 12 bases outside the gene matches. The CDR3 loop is CAWRYRTGPYDTQYF. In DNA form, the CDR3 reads TGTGCCTGGAGATACAGGACAGGCCCTTACGATACGCAGTATTTT.